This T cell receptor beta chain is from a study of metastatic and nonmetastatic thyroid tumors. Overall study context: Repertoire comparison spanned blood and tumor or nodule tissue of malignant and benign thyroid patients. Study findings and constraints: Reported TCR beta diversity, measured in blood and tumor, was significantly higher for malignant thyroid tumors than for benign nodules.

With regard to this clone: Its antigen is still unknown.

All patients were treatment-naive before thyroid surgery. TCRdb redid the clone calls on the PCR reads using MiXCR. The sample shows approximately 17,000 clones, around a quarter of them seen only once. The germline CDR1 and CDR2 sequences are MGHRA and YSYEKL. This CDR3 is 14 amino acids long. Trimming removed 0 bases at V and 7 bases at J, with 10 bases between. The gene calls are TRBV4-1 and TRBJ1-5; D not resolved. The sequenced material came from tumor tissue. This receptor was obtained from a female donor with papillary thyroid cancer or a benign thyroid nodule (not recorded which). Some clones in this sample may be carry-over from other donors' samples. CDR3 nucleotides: TGCGCCAGCAGCCAAGAGGGTAGTCGGCAGCCCCAGCATTTT. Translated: CASSQEGSRQPQHF.